Listed below are T cell receptor beta chains from one sample, sequenced in a study of OX40 agonist ivuxolimab in advanced cancers. Profiling relied on immunoSEQ multiplex PCR, and the TCRdb table lists in-frame clones only, not all of them. The profile shows 55,000 to 65,000 clones, around 90% of them singletons. The sample was CD4+ or CD8+ T cells sorted from blood, taken in a trial of the OX40 agonist ivuxolimab. The origin of the receptors is an adult with an advanced solid tumor such as melanoma, head and neck, liver or kidney cancer. The CDR3 runs from the conserved cysteine through the conserved F or W. The D gene is left open where the match is weak. Size values are once, few and many counts, or a class for expanded clones, and some rows have none.

j_gene,d_gene,abundance,v_gene,len,CDR3aa,CDR3nt
TRBJ1-1,.,few,TRBV9,13,CASSGLTNTEAFF,TGTGCCAGCAGCGGACTGACGAACACTGAAGCTTTCTTT
TRBJ1-1,TRBD1,.,TRBV18,14,CASSNRDRGQEAFF,TGTGCCAGCTCAAACCGGGACAGGGGTCAGGAAGCTTTCTTT
TRBJ2-1,TRBD2,.,TRBV5-1,14,CASSLVGGSNEQFF,TGCGCCAGCAGCTTGGTCGGCGGGAGTAATGAGCAGTTCTTC
TRBJ1-5,.,.,TRBV28,15,CASSMGGTRNQPQHF,TGTGCCAGCAGTATGGGGGGGACGCGAAACCAGCCCCAGCATTTT
TRBJ2-7,.,.,TRBV9,14,CASGRQFSSYEQYF,TGTGCCAGCGGAAGACAGTTTAGCTCCTACGAGCAGTACTTC
TRBJ1-2,.,.,TRBV28,14,CASRTLEGNYGYTF,TGTGCCAGCAGGACTCTAGAGGGAAACTATGGCTACACCTTC
TRBJ2-3,.,.,TRBV5-1,16,CASSLAMNSRTDTQYF,TGCGCCAGCAGCTTGGCGATGAACAGTCGCACAGATACGCAGTATTTT
TRBJ2-1,.,.,TRBV15,17,CATSRDLRGPLMIEQFF,TGTGCCACCAGCAGAGATCTAAGGGGACCCCTCATGATAGAGCAGTTCTTC
TRBJ2-7,.,.,TRBV21-1,16,CARTKPYLGPLYEQYF,TGTGCCAGAACCAAACCCTATTTGGGGCCCCTCTACGAGCAGTACTTC
TRBJ1-4,TRBD1,.,TRBV5-6,15,CASSQGQGVGEKLFF,TGTGCCAGCAGCCAGGGACAGGGGGTGGGTGAAAAACTGTTTTTT
TRBJ2-5,.,few,TRBV4-2,16,CASSQDAQNTGETQYF,TGTGCCAGCAGCCAAGATGCGCAGAACACGGGGGAGACCCAGTACTTC
TRBJ1-2,TRBD1,.,TRBV19,13,CASSLDRVGGYTF,TGTGCCAGTAGTCTGGACAGGGTCGGTGGCTACACCTTC
TRBJ1-5,.,.,TRBV28,15,CASSPTRGINQPQHF,TGTGCCAGCAGCCCTACAAGAGGGATAAATCAGCCCCAGCATTTT